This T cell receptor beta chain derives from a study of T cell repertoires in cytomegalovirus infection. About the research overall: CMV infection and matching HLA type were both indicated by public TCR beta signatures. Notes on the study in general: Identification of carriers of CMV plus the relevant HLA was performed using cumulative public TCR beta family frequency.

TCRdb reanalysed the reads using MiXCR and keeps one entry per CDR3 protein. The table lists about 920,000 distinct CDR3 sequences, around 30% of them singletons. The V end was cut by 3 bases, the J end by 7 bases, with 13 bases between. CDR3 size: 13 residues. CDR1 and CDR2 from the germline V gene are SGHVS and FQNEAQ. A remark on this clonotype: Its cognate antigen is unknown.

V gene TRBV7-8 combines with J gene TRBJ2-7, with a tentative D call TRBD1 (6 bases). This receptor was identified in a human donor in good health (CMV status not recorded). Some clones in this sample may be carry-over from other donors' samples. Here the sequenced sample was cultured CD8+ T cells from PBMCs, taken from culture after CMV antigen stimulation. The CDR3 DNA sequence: TGTGCCAGCAGCTTTGGACAGAACAAGGAGCAGTACTTC. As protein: CASSFGQNKEQYF. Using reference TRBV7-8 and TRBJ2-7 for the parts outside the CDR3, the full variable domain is GAGVSQSPRYKVAKRGQDVALRCDPISGHVSLFWYQQALGQGPEFLTYFQNEAQLDKSGLPSDRFFAERPEGSVSTLKIQRTQQEDSAVYLCASSFGQNKEQYFGPGTRLTVT.